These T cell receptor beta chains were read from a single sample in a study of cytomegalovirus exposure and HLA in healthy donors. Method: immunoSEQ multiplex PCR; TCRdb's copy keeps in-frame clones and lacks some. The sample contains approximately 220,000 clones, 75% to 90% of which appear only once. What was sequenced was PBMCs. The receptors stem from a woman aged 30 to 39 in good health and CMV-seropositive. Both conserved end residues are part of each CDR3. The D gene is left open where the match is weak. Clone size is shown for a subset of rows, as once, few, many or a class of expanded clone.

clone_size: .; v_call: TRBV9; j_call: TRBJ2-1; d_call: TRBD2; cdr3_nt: TGTGCCAGCAGGTCCCAGGGCGGGAGCGACAATGAGCAGTTCTTC; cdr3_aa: CASRSQGGSDNEQFF
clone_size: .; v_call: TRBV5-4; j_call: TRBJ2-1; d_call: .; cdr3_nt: TGTGCCAGCAGCTCGGGGGGCAGCTTCTACAATGAGCAGTTCTTC; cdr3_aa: CASSSGGSFYNEQFF
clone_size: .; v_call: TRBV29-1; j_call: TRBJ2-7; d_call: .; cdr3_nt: TGCAGCGTTGAAATCCCTGGGGAGGGGACAAACTACGAGCAGTACTTC; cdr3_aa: CSVEIPGEGTNYEQYF
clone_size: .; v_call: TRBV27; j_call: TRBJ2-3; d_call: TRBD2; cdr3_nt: TGTGCCAGCAGTTCCCCGGGACTAGCGGGTGGATATACGCAGTATTTT; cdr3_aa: CASSSPGLAGGYTQYF
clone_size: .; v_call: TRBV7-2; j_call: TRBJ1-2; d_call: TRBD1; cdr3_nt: TGTGCCAGCAGCTTAGCGGGGGACAGTCTCTATGGCTACACCTTC; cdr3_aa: CASSLAGDSLYGYTF
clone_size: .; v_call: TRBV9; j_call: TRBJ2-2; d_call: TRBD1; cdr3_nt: TGTGCCAGCAGCGCTCCCGGGACAGGGGACACCGGGGAGCTGTTTTTT; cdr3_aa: CASSAPGTGDTGELFF
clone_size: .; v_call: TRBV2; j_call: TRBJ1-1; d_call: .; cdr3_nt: TGTGCCAGCAGGGATCTGACTCCGAGGGACACTGAAGCTTTCTTT; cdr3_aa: CASRDLTPRDTEAFF
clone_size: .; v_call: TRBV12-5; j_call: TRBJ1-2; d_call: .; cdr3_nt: TGTGCTAGTGGTTTTTCCCCGGGACAACTCCCAACCTATGGCTACACCTTC; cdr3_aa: CASGFSPGQLPTYGYTF
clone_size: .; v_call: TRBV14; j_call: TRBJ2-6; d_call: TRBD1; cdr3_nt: TGTGCCAGCAGCCATTCCCCGGGACAGGGGGGGTATTCTTCCACCGGGGCCAACGTCCTGACTTTC; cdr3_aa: CASSHSPGQGGYSSTGANVLTF
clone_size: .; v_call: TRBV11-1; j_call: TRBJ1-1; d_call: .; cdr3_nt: TGTGCCAGCAGCTTAGACAGTGAAGCTTTCTTT; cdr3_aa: CASSLDSEAFF
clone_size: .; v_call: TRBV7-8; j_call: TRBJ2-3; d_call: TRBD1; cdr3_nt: TGTGCCAGCAGTCTCAACCAGGGACAGGAGGGGCGCAGGAATTTT; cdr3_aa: CASSLNQGQEGRRNF
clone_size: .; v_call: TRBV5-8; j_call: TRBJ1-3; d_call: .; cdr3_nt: TGTGCCAGCAGCTTGGAGGGTGCAAGAGGAAACACCATATATTTT; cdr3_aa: CASSLEGARGNTIYF
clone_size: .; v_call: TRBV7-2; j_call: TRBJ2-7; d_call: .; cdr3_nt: TGTGCCAGCAGCTCGACCTACGAGCAGTACTTC; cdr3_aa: CASSSTYEQYF
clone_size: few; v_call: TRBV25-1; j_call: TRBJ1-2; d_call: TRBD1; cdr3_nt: TGTGCCAGCACCGGGACAGGGGGCGGCTACACCTTC; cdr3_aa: CASTGTGGGYTF
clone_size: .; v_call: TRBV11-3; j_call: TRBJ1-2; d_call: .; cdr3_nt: TGTGCCAGCAGCTCCCCGGGTGGCTATGGCTACACCTTC; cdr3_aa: CASSSPGGYGYTF
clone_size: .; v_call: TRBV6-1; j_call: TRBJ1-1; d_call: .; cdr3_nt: TGTGCCAGCAGCCGCCCCGAGTCTTCGGAAACTGAAGCTTTCTTT; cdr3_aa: CASSRPESSETEAFF
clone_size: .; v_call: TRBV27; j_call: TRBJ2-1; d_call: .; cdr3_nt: TGTGCCAGCAGTTTGAGGGTGATAGGCCGCACGAATGAGCAGTTCTTC; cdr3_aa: CASSLRVIGRTNEQFF
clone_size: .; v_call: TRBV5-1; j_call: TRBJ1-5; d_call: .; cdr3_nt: TGCGCCAGCAGTCGCATGGGCGGTCAGCCCCAGCATTTT; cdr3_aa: CASSRMGGQPQHF
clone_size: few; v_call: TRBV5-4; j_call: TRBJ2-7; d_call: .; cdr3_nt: TGTGCCAGCAGCCGACAGGGAGGCAACGAGCAGTACTTC; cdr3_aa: CASSRQGGNEQYF
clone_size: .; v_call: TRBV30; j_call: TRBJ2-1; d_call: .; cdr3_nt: TGTGCCTGGAGTGGTTTTGGAGAGCAGTTCTTC; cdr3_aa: CAWSGFGEQFF
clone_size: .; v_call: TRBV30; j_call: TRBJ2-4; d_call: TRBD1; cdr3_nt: TGTGCCTGGAGTCCCGCGACAGGGAAGAACATTCAGTACTTC; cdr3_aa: CAWSPATGKNIQYF
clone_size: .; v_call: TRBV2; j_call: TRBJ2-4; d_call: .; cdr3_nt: TGTGCCAGCAGTGAAGCGAAGGCCAGGGGAGATCCTTTAGCCAAAAACATTCAGTACTTC; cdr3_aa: CASSEAKARGDPLAKNIQYF
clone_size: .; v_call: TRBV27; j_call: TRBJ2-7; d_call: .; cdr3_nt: TGTGCCAGCAGTTCCGCGGGACGGACAAGCTCCTACGAGCAGTACTTC; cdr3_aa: CASSSAGRTSSYEQYF
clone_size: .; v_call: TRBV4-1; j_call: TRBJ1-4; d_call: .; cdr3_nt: TGCGCCAGCAGCCAAGGGGGGGCGCAGCCGAGAAAACTGTTTTTT; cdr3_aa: CASSQGGAQPRKLFF